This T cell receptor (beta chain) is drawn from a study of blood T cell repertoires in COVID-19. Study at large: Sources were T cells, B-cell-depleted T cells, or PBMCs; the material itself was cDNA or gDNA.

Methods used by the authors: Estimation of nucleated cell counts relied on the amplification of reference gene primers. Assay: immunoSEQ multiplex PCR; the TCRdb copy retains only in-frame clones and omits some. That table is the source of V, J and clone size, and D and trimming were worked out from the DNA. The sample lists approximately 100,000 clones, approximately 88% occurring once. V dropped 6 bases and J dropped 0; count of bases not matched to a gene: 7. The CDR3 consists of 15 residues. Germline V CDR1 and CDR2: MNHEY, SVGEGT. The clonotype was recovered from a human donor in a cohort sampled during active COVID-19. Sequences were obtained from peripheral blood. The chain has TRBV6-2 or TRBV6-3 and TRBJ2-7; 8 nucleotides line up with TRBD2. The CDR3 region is CASSQLSGSSYEQYF. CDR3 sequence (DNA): TGTGCCAGCAGCCAATTAAGCGGGAGCTCCTACGAGCAGTACTTC.